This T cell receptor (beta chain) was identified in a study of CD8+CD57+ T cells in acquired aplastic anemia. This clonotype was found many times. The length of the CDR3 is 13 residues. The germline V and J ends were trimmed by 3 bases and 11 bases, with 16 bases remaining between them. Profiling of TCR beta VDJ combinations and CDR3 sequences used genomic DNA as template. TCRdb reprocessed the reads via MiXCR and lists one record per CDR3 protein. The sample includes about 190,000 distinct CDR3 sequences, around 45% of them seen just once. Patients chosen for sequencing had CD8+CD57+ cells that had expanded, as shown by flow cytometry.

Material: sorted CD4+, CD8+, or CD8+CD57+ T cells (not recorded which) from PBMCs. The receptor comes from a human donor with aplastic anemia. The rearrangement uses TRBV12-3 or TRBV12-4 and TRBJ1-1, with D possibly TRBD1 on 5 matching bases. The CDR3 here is CASSFGPTARAFF. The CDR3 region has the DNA TGTGCCAGCAGTTTCGGACCGACAGCGAGGGCTTTCTTT.